These T cell receptor beta chains were read from a single sample in a study of T cells after yellow fever vaccination. TCRdb analysed the 5' RACE reads with MiXCR anew, one entry per CDR3 protein. The sample includes 150,000 to 200,000 distinct CDR3 sequences, about 11% of them seen just once. The sample was CD8+ T cells sorted from PBMCs, taken 15 days after the yellow fever booster vaccination. The receptors here all came from a man aged 18-30 years who received the YFV17D yellow fever vaccine. The CDR3 runs from the conserved cysteine through the conserved F or W. D genes are given only for firm matches. Size values are once, few and many counts, or a class for expanded clones, and some rows have none.

clone_size: many
v_call: TRBV5-1
d_call: NA
j_call: TRBJ1-1
cdr3_nt: TGCGCCAGCAGGGCAGCCAAGGCAATGAACACTGAAGCTTTCTTT
cdr3_aa: CASRAAKAMNTEAFF

clone_size: few
v_call: TRBV9
d_call: TRBD1
j_call: TRBJ2-3
cdr3_nt: TGTGCCAGCAGCACCAGACAGGGCTCGGCAGATACGCAGTATTTT
cdr3_aa: CASSTRQGSADTQYF

clone_size: many
v_call: TRBV20-1
d_call: NA
j_call: TRBJ2-1
cdr3_nt: TGCAGTGGCACAGCAAGAAATAGGTTCTACAATGAGCAGTTCTTC
cdr3_aa: CSGTARNRFYNEQFF

clone_size: few
v_call: TRBV7-9
d_call: TRBD1
j_call: TRBJ2-2
cdr3_nt: TGTGCCAGCAGCGCAAGAGGGGGGGACCGGGACAGGGACTACACCGGGGAGCTGTTTTTT
cdr3_aa: CASSARGGDRDRDYTGELFF

clone_size: NA
v_call: TRBV6-1
d_call: NA
j_call: TRBJ2-5
cdr3_nt: TGTGCCAGCCAGACAGTACCCCTTTCCGAGACCCAGTACTTC
cdr3_aa: CASQTVPLSETQYF

clone_size: few
v_call: TRBV9
d_call: NA
j_call: TRBJ2-5
cdr3_nt: TGTGCCAGCAGCGTAGCTTCGACTCTCCAAGAGACCCAGTACTTC
cdr3_aa: CASSVASTLQETQYF

clone_size: NA
v_call: TRBV27
d_call: TRBD1
j_call: TRBJ1-2
cdr3_nt: TGTGCCAGCAGTTTATCGACAGGGGAGGGCTACACCTTC
cdr3_aa: CASSLSTGEGYTF

clone_size: few
v_call: TRBV7-9
d_call: NA
j_call: TRBJ1-4
cdr3_nt: TGTGCCAGCAGCTTAGCGTCAGGGGCTAATGAAAAACTGTTTTTT
cdr3_aa: CASSLASGANEKLFF

clone_size: few
v_call: TRBV6-5
d_call: NA
j_call: TRBJ2-7
cdr3_nt: TGTGCCAGCAGTTACTTGGGGACCGTAGCCTACGAGCAGTACTTC
cdr3_aa: CASSYLGTVAYEQYF

clone_size: many
v_call: TRBV7-8
d_call: TRBD1
j_call: TRBJ2-1
cdr3_nt: TGTGCCAGCAGCTTAGCAGGGGGCCTGGCGGCTGAGCAGTTCTTC
cdr3_aa: CASSLAGGLAAEQFF

clone_size: NA
v_call: TRBV7-3
d_call: NA
j_call: TRBJ2-7
cdr3_nt: TGTGCCAGCAGCTTAACAGGGCGGGACCCGTCCTACGAGCAGTACTTC
cdr3_aa: CASSLTGRDPSYEQYF

clone_size: NA
v_call: TRBV2
d_call: NA
j_call: TRBJ1-2
cdr3_nt: TGTGCCAGCAGCGATGTCCCGAGGGATGGCTACACCTTC
cdr3_aa: CASSDVPRDGYTF

clone_size: few
v_call: TRBV4-1
d_call: TRBD1
j_call: TRBJ1-4
cdr3_nt: TGCGCCAGCAGCCAAGATCGCGGGACAGGGAATGAAAAACTGTTTTTT
cdr3_aa: CASSQDRGTGNEKLFF

clone_size: NA
v_call: TRBV7-6
d_call: NA
j_call: TRBJ2-7
cdr3_nt: TGTGCCAGCAGCTTAGGGCCGGGAAAGGCCTACGAGCAGTACTTC
cdr3_aa: CASSLGPGKAYEQYF

clone_size: NA
v_call: TRBV14
d_call: NA
j_call: TRBJ2-4
cdr3_nt: TGTGCCAGCAGCCATGACAGTGCCTGGGGGGACATTCAGTACTTC
cdr3_aa: CASSHDSAWGDIQYF

clone_size: NA
v_call: TRBV18
d_call: NA
j_call: TRBJ2-2
cdr3_nt: TGTGCCAGCTCAGGAGGGGGCCAGACGAACACCGGGGAGCTGTTTTTT
cdr3_aa: CASSGGGQTNTGELFF

clone_size: NA
v_call: TRBV21-1
d_call: NA
j_call: TRBJ2-1
cdr3_nt: TGTGCCAGCAGCGCCAGTGGTAGGGACAAAAACAATGAGCAGTTCTTC
cdr3_aa: CASSASGRDKNNEQFF

clone_size: many
v_call: TRBV6-2/TRBV6-3
d_call: TRBD1
j_call: TRBJ1-1
cdr3_nt: TGTGCCAGCAGATGGACAGGTGACCAAGCTTTCTTT
cdr3_aa: CASRWTGDQAFF

clone_size: few
v_call: TRBV7-8
d_call: TRBD2
j_call: TRBJ2-3
cdr3_nt: TGTGCCAGCAGTAGTCCCGATTTGCGGGGGGGATTATCAGATACGCAGTATTTT
cdr3_aa: CASSSPDLRGGLSDTQYF

clone_size: NA
v_call: TRBV7-8
d_call: TRBD1
j_call: TRBJ1-5
cdr3_nt: TGTGCCAGCAGCCTAGGACAGGGCCTTTGGCCCCAGCATTTT
cdr3_aa: CASSLGQGLWPQHF

clone_size: NA
v_call: TRBV27
d_call: NA
j_call: TRBJ2-1
cdr3_nt: TGTGCCAGCAGTTTATCGGCGGGGGCATACAATGAGCAGTTCTTC
cdr3_aa: CASSLSAGAYNEQFF

clone_size: many
v_call: TRBV29-1
d_call: NA
j_call: TRBJ1-1
cdr3_nt: TGCAGCGTTCTTGGGGGCAGAGGAACTGAAGCTTTCTTT
cdr3_aa: CSVLGGRGTEAFF

clone_size: many
v_call: TRBV5-4
d_call: TRBD1
j_call: TRBJ2-2
cdr3_nt: TGTGCCAGCATAAAACAGGGGACCGGGGAGCTGTTTTTT
cdr3_aa: CASIKQGTGELFF

clone_size: few
v_call: TRBV5-6
d_call: TRBD2
j_call: TRBJ2-2
cdr3_nt: TGTGCCAGCAGCTTGTGGCTAGCGGGGTCAATCACCGGGGAGCTGTTTTTT
cdr3_aa: CASSLWLAGSITGELFF

clone_size: few
v_call: TRBV25-1
d_call: NA
j_call: TRBJ2-1
cdr3_nt: TGTGCCAGCAGTCGGCAGATCTACAATGAGCAGTTCTTC
cdr3_aa: CASSRQIYNEQFF

clone_size: few
v_call: TRBV4-2
d_call: TRBD1
j_call: TRBJ1-4
cdr3_nt: TGTGCCAGCAGCCAAGGGGAGGAGGGGGCTGGTGAAAAACTGTTTTTT
cdr3_aa: CASSQGEEGAGEKLFF

clone_size: few
v_call: TRBV6-2/TRBV6-3
d_call: NA
j_call: TRBJ2-1
cdr3_nt: TGTGCCAGCAGTTCTTGGACAGCTACCTACAATGAGCAGTTCTTC
cdr3_aa: CASSSWTATYNEQFF

clone_size: NA
v_call: TRBV11-2
d_call: NA
j_call: TRBJ1-2
cdr3_nt: TGTGCCAGCAGCTTAAATAGGCTAGGAATTAACTATGGCTACACCTTC
cdr3_aa: CASSLNRLGINYGYTF

clone_size: NA
v_call: TRBV4-1
d_call: NA
j_call: TRBJ1-1
cdr3_nt: TGCGCCAGCGGCGAGGCGGTGAACACTGAAGCTTTCTTT
cdr3_aa: CASGEAVNTEAFF

clone_size: many
v_call: TRBV27
d_call: TRBD1
j_call: TRBJ2-2
cdr3_nt: TGTGCCAGCATGACAGGGTCGGCCTGGGAGCTGTTTTTT
cdr3_aa: CASMTGSAWELFF

clone_size: NA
v_call: TRBV6-5
d_call: NA
j_call: TRBJ1-2
cdr3_nt: TGTGCCAGCAGCATCCGGGGCGTTGGCTATGGCTACACCTTC
cdr3_aa: CASSIRGVGYGYTF

clone_size: few
v_call: TRBV7-6
d_call: NA
j_call: TRBJ2-1
cdr3_nt: TGTGCCAGCAGCTCTGAGGGGTCTAGCTACAATGAGCAGTTCTTC
cdr3_aa: CASSSEGSSYNEQFF

clone_size: NA
v_call: TRBV3-1
d_call: NA
j_call: TRBJ2-5
cdr3_nt: TGTGCCAGCAGCCGACCTAGGGGGGAGACCCAGTACTTC
cdr3_aa: CASSRPRGETQYF

clone_size: NA
v_call: TRBV19
d_call: TRBD2
j_call: TRBJ2-2
cdr3_nt: TGTGCCAGTCAGGCGGGGGGAATCCTCCGGGAGCTGTTTTTT
cdr3_aa: CASQAGGILRELFF

clone_size: NA
v_call: TRBV20-1
d_call: NA
j_call: TRBJ2-5
cdr3_nt: TGCAGTGCTAGGGACGCGAACCCGGAGACCCAGTACTTC
cdr3_aa: CSARDANPETQYF

clone_size: many
v_call: TRBV5-6
d_call: NA
j_call: TRBJ1-1
cdr3_nt: TGTGCCAGCGGAAAGGGGGGCCTGAACACTGAAGCTTTCTTT
cdr3_aa: CASGKGGLNTEAFF

clone_size: NA
v_call: TRBV4-1
d_call: NA
j_call: TRBJ2-5
cdr3_nt: TGCGCCAGCAGCCACCGGGACCCAGGTCGGGAGACCCAGTACTTC
cdr3_aa: CASSHRDPGRETQYF

clone_size: few
v_call: TRBV20-1
d_call: TRBD2
j_call: TRBJ2-3
cdr3_nt: TGCAGTGCAATAATCCTCCCAACTCAACTAGCGTTTAGCACAGATACGCAGTATTTT
cdr3_aa: CSAIILPTQLAFSTDTQYF

clone_size: NA
v_call: TRBV12-3/TRBV12-4
d_call: NA
j_call: TRBJ1-2
cdr3_nt: TGTGCCAGCAGTATGGGAGCTAACTATGGCTACACCTTC
cdr3_aa: CASSMGANYGYTF

clone_size: many
v_call: TRBV7-9
d_call: NA
j_call: TRBJ1-2
cdr3_nt: TGTGCCAGCAGCTTAGATGCCCTACGGAACTATGGCTACACCTTC
cdr3_aa: CASSLDALRNYGYTF

clone_size: few
v_call: TRBV5-4
d_call: NA
j_call: TRBJ1-2
cdr3_nt: TGTGCCAGCAGCTTTCCCGGCCCGCCAGCTGGCTACACCTTC
cdr3_aa: CASSFPGPPAGYTF

clone_size: many
v_call: TRBV20-1
d_call: NA
j_call: TRBJ2-3
cdr3_nt: TGCAGTGCTAGATCCCTCGGGACCCTAGAAACAGATACGCAGTATTTT
cdr3_aa: CSARSLGTLETDTQYF

clone_size: few
v_call: TRBV5-6
d_call: NA
j_call: TRBJ2-2
cdr3_nt: TGTGCCAGCAGCTTGAATGGCAGGTTTACACCGAGAACCGGGGAGCTGTTTTTT
cdr3_aa: CASSLNGRFTPRTGELFF

clone_size: NA
v_call: TRBV18
d_call: TRBD2
j_call: TRBJ2-3
cdr3_nt: TGTGCCAGCTCACCTACTAGCGGGGGATATGTTAGCACAGATACGCAGTATTTT
cdr3_aa: CASSPTSGGYVSTDTQYF

clone_size: NA
v_call: TRBV9
d_call: NA
j_call: TRBJ2-5
cdr3_nt: TGTGCCAGCAGCGGAGGGGCAATCCAAGAGACCCAGTACTTC
cdr3_aa: CASSGGAIQETQYF

clone_size: NA
v_call: TRBV4-3
d_call: NA
j_call: TRBJ1-1
cdr3_nt: TGCGCCAGCAGCCAAGATTTTTCAGGGGTTACTGAAGCTTTCTTT
cdr3_aa: CASSQDFSGVTEAFF

clone_size: NA
v_call: TRBV7-9
d_call: TRBD1
j_call: TRBJ1-3
cdr3_nt: TGTGCCAGCAGCTTAGCGGGACAGGGTTCGTCTGGAAACACCATATATTTT
cdr3_aa: CASSLAGQGSSGNTIYF

clone_size: NA
v_call: TRBV4-3
d_call: NA
j_call: TRBJ2-3
cdr3_nt: TGCGCCAGCAGCCAAGGCCGGGACCCAGATACGCAGTATTTT
cdr3_aa: CASSQGRDPDTQYF

clone_size: many
v_call: TRBV11-1
d_call: NA
j_call: TRBJ2-7
cdr3_nt: TGTGCCAGCAGCTCCGTCGGGGAGTACGAGCAGTACTTC
cdr3_aa: CASSSVGEYEQYF

clone_size: NA
v_call: TRBV7-2
d_call: NA
j_call: TRBJ2-3
cdr3_nt: TGTGCCAGCAGCTTATTACCCGCCGGGGGCTTCGATACGCAGTATTTT
cdr3_aa: CASSLLPAGGFDTQYF

clone_size: NA
v_call: TRBV6-1
d_call: TRBD2
j_call: TRBJ2-3
cdr3_nt: TGTGCCAGCTCCGGGCGGGGGGCCCCTACGCAGTATTTT
cdr3_aa: CASSGRGAPTQYF